This paragraph reports one T cell receptor beta chain. Its antigen is undetermined. The junction departs from the called germline gene at one end, perhaps through a read error. The sample originates from a study of blood T cells in healthy people across ages. Broader study findings: Fewer expanded clones and more diversity marked long-lived versus aged donors.

A sample-barcoded 5' primer and a J-beta primer mix were used in a second PCR of roughly 6 to 11 cycles. TCRdb analysed the 5' RACE reads with MiXCR anew, one entry per CDR3 protein. The sample shows 630,000 or so distinct CDR3 sequences, 25% to 35% of them seen only once. This CDR3 contains 15 residues. The TCR was taken from a woman over 75 in good health. The sequencing sample was made of blood. The V call is TRBV12-3 or TRBV12-4, the J call TRBJ2-3; D is possibly TRBD1 (5 bases). The CDR3 protein is CASSFPKGPTDAQYF. CDR3 bases: TGTGCCAGCAGTTTCCCCAAGGGGCCGACAGATGCGCAGTATTTT.